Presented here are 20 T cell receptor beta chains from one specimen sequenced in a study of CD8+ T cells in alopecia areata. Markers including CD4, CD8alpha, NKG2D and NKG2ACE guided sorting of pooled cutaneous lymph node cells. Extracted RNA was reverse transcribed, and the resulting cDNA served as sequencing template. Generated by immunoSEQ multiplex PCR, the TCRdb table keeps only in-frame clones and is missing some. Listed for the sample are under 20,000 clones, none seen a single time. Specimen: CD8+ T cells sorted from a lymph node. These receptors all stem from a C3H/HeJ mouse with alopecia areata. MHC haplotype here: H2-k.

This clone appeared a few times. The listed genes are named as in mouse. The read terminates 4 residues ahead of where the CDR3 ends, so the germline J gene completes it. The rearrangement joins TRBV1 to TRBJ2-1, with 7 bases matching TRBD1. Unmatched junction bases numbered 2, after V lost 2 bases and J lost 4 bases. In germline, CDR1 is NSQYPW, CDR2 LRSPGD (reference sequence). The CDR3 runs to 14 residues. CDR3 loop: CTCSAPGGYAEQFF. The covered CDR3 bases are TGCACCTGCAGTGCACCAGGGGGTTATGCT.

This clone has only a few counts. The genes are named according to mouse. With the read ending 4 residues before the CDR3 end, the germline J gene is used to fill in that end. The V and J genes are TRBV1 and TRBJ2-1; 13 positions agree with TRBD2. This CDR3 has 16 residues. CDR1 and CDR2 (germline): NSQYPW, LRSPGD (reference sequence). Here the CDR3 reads CTCRTGTGGGMAEQFF. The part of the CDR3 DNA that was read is TGCACCTGCAGAACCGGGACTGGGGGGGGTATGGCT.

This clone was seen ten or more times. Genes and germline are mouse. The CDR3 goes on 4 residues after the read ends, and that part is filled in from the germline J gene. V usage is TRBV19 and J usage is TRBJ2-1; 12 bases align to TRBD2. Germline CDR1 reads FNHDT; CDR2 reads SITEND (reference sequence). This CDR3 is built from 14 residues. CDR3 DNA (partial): TGTGCCAGCAGTATCGACTGGGGGGGCGCT. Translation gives CASSIDWGGA. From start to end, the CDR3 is CASSIDWGGAEQFF. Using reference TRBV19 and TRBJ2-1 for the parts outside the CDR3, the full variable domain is GGIITQTPKFLIGQEGQKLTLKCQQNFNHDTMYWYRQDSGKGLRLIYYSITENDLQKGDLSEGYDASREKKSSFSLTVTSAQKNEMAVFLCASSIDWGGAEQFFGPGTRLTVL.

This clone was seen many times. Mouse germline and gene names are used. This CDR3 reads CASSDETGGDTQYF. CDR3 DNA (partial): TGTGCCAGCAGTGATGAGACAGGGGGAGAC. This chain uses TRBV13-3 with TRBJ2-5; 9 nucleotides align to TRBD1. The read falls 4 residues short of the CDR3 end, and the missing part is taken from the germline J gene. The germline gives CDR1 NNHDY, CDR2 SYVADS. CDR3 length: 14 residues.

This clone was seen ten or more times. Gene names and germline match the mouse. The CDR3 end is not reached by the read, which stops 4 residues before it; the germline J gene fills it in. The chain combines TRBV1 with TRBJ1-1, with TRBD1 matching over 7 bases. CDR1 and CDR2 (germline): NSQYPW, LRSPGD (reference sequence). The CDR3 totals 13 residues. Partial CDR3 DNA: TGCACCTGCAGTGCAGGTCCAGGGGGA. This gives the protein CTCSAGPGG. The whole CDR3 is CTCSAGPGGEVFF.

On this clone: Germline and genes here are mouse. Partial CDR3 DNA: TGTGCCAGCTCTGTGGGGGGGCGCGGGGAC. It translates to CASSVGGRGD. The whole CDR3 is CASSVGGRGDTQYF. The rearrangement links TRBV12-2 to TRBJ2-5; 9 bases align to TRBD2. Read sequence stops 4 residues before the CDR3 end, and the germline J gene provides the missing end. Looked up from germline, CDR1 is SGHLS and CDR2 is HYDKME. This CDR3 is 14 amino acids long. Full variable domain (outside the CDR3, taken from reference TRBV12-2 and TRBJ2-5): NSGVVQSPRYIIKGKGERSILKCIPISGHLSVAWYQQTQGQELKFFIQHYDKMERDKGNLPSRFSVQQFDDYHSEMNMSALELEDSAVYFCASSVGGRGDTQYFGPGTRLLVL.

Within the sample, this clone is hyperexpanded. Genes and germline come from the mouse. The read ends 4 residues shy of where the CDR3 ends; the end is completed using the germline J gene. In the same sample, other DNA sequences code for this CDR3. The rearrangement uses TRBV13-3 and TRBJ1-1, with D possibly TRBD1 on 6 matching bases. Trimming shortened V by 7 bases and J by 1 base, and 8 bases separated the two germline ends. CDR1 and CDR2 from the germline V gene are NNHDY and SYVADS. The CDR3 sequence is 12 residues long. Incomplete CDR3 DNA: TGTGCCAGCGGGACAAGAAACACA. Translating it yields CASGTRNT. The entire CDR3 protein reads CASGTRNTEVFF.

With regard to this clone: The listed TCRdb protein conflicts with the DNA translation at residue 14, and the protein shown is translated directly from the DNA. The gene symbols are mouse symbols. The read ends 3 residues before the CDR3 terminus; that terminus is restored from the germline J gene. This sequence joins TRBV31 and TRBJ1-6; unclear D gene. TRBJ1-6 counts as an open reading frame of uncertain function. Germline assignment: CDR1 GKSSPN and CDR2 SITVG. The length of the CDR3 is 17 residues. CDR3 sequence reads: CAWSPPTANSYISPLYF. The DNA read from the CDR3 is TGTGCCTGGAGTCCCCCCACAGCAAATTCCTATATTTCGCCC.

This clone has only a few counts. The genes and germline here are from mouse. The sequenced part of the CDR3 DNA is TGTGCCAGCGGTGATCTTAGCTGGGGGTAT. As protein: CASGDLSWGY. The whole CDR3 sequence is CASGDLSWGYEQYF. V is TRBV13-2 and J is TRBJ2-7; TRBD2 matches at 7 bases. The read terminates 4 residues ahead of where the CDR3 ends, so the germline J gene completes it. This CDR3 spans 14 amino acids. Germline V lookup: CDR1 NNHNN, CDR2 SYGAGS (reference sequence).

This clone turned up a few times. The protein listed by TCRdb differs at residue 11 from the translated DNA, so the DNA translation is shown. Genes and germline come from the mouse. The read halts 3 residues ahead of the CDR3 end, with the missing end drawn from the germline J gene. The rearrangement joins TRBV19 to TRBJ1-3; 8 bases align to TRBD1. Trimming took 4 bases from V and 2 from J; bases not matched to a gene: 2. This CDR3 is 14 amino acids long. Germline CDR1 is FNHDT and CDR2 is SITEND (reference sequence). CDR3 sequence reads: CASSQGAAGNTLYF. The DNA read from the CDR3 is TGTGCCAGCAGTCAGGGGGCTGCTGGAAATACG.

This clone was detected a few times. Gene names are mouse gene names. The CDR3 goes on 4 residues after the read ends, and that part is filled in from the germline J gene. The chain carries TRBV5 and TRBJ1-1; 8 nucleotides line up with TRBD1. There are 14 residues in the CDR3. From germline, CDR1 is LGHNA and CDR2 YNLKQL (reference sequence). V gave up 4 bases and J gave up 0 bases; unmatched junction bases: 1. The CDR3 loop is CASSRQGSNTEVFF. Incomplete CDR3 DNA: TGTGCCAGCAGCCGACAGGGGTCAAACACA.

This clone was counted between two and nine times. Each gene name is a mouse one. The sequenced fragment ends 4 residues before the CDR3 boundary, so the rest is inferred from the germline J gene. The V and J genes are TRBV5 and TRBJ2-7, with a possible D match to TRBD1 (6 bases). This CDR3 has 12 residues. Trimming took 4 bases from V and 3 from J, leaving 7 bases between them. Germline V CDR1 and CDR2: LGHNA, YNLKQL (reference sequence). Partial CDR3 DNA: TGTGCCAGCAGCCGGGACAACTAT. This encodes CASSRDNY. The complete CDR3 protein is CASSRDNYEQYF.

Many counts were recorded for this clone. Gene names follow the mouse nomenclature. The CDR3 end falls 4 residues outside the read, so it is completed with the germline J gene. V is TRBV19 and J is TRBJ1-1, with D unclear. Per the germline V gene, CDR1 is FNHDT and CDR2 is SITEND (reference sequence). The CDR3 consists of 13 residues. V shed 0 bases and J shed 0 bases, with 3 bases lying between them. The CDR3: CASSIGQNTEVFF. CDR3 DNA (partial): TGTGCCAGCAGTATAGGACAGAACACA.

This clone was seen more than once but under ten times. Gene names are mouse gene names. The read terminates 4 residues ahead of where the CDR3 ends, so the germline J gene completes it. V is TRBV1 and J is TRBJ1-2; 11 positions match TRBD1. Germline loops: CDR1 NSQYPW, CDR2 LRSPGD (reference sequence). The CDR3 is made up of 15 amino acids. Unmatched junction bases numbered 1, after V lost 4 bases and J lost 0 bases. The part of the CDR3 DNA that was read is TGCACCTGCAGTGAGGGACAGGGGGCAAACTCC. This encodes CTCSEGQGANS. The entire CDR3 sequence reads CTCSEGQGANSDYTF.

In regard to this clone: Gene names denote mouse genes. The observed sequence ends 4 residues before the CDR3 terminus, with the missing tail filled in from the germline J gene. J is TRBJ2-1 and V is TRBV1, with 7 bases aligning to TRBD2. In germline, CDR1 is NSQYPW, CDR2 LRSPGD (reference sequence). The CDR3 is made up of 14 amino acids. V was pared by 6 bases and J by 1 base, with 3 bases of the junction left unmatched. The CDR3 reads CTCSPLGNYAEQFF. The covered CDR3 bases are TGCACCTGCAGCCCACTGGGGAACTATGCT. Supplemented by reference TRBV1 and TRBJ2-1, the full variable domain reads VTLLEQNPRWRLVPRGQAVNLRCILKNSQYPWMSWYQQDLQKQLQWLFTLRSPGDKEVKSLPGADYLATRVTDTELRLQVANMSQGRTLYCTCSPLGNYAEQFFGPGTRLTVL.

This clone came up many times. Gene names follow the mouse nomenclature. CDR3 DNA (partial): TGTGCCAGCAGTAACTGGGGGGGCGCAGAA. Its protein product is CASSNWGGAE. The full-length CDR3 reads as CASSNWGGAETLYF. The chain employs TRBV19 and TRBJ2-3; the match to TRBD2 covers 11 bases. The read terminates 4 residues before the CDR3 end, so the remaining end is supplied by the germline J gene. J lost 3 bases, V lost 3 bases, and 0 bases had no gene match. This CDR3 region has 14 residues. Germline V gene data show CDR1 as FNHDT and CDR2 as SITEND (reference sequence).

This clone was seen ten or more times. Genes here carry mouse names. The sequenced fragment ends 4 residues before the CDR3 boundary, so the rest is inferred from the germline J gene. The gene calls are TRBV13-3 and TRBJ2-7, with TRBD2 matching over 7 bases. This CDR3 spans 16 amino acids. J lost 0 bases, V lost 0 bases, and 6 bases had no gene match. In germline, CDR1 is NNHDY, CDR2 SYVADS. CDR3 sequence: CASSDASGGSSYEQYF. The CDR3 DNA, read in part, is TGTGCCAGCAGTGATGCGTCTGGGGGAAGCTCCTAT.

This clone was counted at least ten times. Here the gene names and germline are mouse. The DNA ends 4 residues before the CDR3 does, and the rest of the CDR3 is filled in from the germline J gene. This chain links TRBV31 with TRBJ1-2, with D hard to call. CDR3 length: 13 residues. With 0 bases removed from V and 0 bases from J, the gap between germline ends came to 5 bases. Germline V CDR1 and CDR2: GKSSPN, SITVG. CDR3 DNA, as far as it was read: TGTGCCTGGAGTCTAGACACAAACTCC. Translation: CAWSLDTNS. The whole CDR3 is CAWSLDTNSDYTF. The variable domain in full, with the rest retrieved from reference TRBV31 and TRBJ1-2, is AQTIHQWPVAEIKAVGSPLSLGCTIKGKSSPNLYWYWQATGGTLQQLFYSITVGQVESVVQLNLSASRPKDDQFILSTEKLLLSHSGFYLCAWSLDTNSDYTFGSGTRLLVI.

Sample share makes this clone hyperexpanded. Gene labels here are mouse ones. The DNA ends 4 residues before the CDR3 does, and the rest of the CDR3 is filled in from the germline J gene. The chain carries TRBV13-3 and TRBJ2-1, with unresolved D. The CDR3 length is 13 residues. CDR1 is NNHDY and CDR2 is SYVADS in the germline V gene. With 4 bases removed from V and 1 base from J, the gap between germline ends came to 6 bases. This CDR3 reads CASSHRNYAEQFF. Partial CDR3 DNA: TGTGCCAGCAGTCACAGAAACTATGCT.

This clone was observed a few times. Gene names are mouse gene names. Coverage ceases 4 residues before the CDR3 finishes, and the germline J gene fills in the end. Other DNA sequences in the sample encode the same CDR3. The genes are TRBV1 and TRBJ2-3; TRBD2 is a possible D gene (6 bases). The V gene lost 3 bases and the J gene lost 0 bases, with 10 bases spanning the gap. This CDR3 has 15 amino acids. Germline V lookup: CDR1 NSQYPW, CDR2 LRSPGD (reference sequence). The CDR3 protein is CTCSAWGSSAETLYF. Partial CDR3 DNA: TGCACCTGCAGTGCGTGGGGGTCTAGTGCAGAA. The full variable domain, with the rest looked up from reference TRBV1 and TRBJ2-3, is VTLLEQNPRWRLVPRGQAVNLRCILKNSQYPWMSWYQQDLQKQLQWLFTLRSPGDKEVKSLPGADYLATRVTDTELRLQVANMSQGRTLYCTCSAWGSSAETLYFGSGTRLTVL.